This T cell receptor beta chain originates from a study of PD-L1 blockade in urothelial cancer. Study-wide results and limits: Prediction of better survival came from below-median pretreatment blood TCR clonality.

Notes on this clone: No antigen is known for it.

Stated time point: peripheral blood 6 weeks after treatment start. Spike-ins of synthetic TCR analog templates went into each PCR. Some clones are missing from TCRdb's copy, which holds only in-frame ones; the method was immunoSEQ multiplex PCR. The sample records about 51,000 clones, more than 75% being singletons. The source was PBMCs, collected around atezolizumab (anti-PD-L1) treatment. This TCR was recovered from a man aged 55 to 70 with urothelial cancer.

CDR3: CATISGTGGSGFYNEQFF. CDR3 bases: TGTGCCACCATCTCCGGGACAGGGGGCTCAGGTTTCTACAATGAGCAGTTCTTC. The J gene is TRBJ2-1, the V gene TRBV19; 12 nucleotides agree with TRBD1. J gave up 3 bases and V 10 bases, and 16 bases lay outside the gene matches. The CDR3 spans 18 residues. The germline V gene encodes CDR1 LNHDA and CDR2 SQIVND (reference sequence).